This T cell receptor (beta chain) was observed in a study of T cells in localized non-small cell lung cancer (dated by TCRdb to about 2020). Study-wide context: T cell repertoires of fewer than 250 early-stage NSCLC patients were analyzed, with tumors being compared against uninvolved tumor-adjacent lungs. Of the NSCLC patients, 129 were male and about a hundred were female, and the mean age was approximately 66 years. The cohort comprised under 250 treatment-naïve NSCLC patients with resected, localized lung tumors.

The immunoSEQ Assay was used to sequence TCR beta CDR3 regions from DNA. Processing in the source paper ran as follows. To compute T cell density, TCR beta template counts were normalized to usable DNA, which was estimated by amplifying housekeeping genes. Using the preseqR package, richness was estimated by extrapolating to 120,000 templates for tissue samples and 400,000 templates for PBMC samples. Clonality was defined by subtracting Pielou's evenness from one. Differential abundance testing on productive amino-acid clonotypes, with a minimum total count of 5 and an alpha of 0.1, was used to identify tissue-enriched TCRs. The Jaccard Index and the Morisita Overlap Index were used to quantify repertoire overlap between compartments. GLIPH clustered TCR beta CDR3s with public tetramer-defined viral CDR3s; viral motifs required at least three viral sequences plus V-gene enrichment. In its TCRdb copy, this immuneACCESS table keeps in-frame sequences only and misses some clones. Where compared with another copy, unresolved V genes explain less than half of these, and the others have no known cause. The V and J calls and clone size come from that table; D and trimming were worked out from the DNA. The sample has 20,000 to 25,000 clones on record, approximately 86% of them singletons. The biggest ten clones account for approximately 6.3% of the sample.

Comment on this clone: Its recognized antigen is unknown. No base quality values were provided; no much bigger clone lies one nucleotide off.

The CDR1 and CDR2 encoded by the germline V gene are SQVTM and ANQGSEA. The junction shows trimming of 7 bases on V and 13 bases on J, plus 14 bases between the germline ends. Measured from the cysteine to the phenylalanine, the CDR3 is 10 residues long. Just the 30-base CDR3 DNA is kept, in frame starting at base 1. At diagnosis, tumor, uninvolved tumor-adjacent lung and peripheral blood were collected and then preserved as a mix of FFPE and fresh-frozen material. Blood samples were analyzed as peripheral blood mononuclear cells for TCR repertoire profiling. Paper-wide results and their limitations: Higher blood T cell density associated with longer overall survival, while higher adjacent-lung clonality associated with shorter survival. Because the study design was exploratory, TCR variables were selected using unadjusted p-values without false-discovery rate correction. A median of approximately 53 of the top 100 tumor clones turned up in the paired uninvolved adjacent lung, and some 27 of those clones also ranked among the top 100 of that same adjacent lung. Uninvolved tumor-adjacent lung showed the highest T cell clonality, higher than tumor, which suggests more focused antigenic responses in the uninvolved tumor-adjacent lung. Because multi-region tumor sequencing was not performed, intratumor heterogeneity could not be ruled out.

The sample consisted of peripheral blood, taken before any cancer treatment. The sequence derives from a male donor older than 55 with stage II squamous cell lung carcinoma. The chain was built from TRBV29-1 and TRBJ2-1; a weak D assignment points to TRBD1 (6 bases agree). The nucleotides read TGCAGCGCCTCCTCAGGGGAACAGTTCTTC. This gives the protein CSASSGEQFF.